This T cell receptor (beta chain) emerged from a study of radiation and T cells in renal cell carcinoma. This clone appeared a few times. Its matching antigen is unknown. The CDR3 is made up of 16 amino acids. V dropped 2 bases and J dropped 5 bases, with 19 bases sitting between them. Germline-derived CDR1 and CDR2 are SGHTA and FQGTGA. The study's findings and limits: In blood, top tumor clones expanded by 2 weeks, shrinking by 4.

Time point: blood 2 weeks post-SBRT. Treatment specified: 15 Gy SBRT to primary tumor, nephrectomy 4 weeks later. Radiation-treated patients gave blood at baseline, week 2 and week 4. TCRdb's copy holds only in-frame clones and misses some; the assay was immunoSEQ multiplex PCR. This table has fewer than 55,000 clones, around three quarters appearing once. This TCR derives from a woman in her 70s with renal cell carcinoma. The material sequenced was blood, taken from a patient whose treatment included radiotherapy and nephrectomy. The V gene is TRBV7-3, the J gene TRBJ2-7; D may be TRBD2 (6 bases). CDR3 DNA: TGTGCCAGCAGCTTACAGGGCGGGGATGTGAACAACGAGCAGTACTTC. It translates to CASSLQGGDVNNEQYF.